This TCR beta chain was found in a study of shared clonotypes between healthy human individuals. The data were produced by immunoSEQ multiplex PCR, yet TCRdb's version contains in-frame clones alone and is incomplete. Of hundreds of thousands of clones detected, roughly 95% appear once; the ten largest clones hold 0.095% to 0.13%. On this clone: Its specificity is unknown.

Only CD45RO-negative cells positively selected for CCR7 counted as naive CD8 cells, so terminally differentiated effector memory CD45RA+ cells were excluded. Study-level results: Several donors held about 4.6% of naive CD4 clonotypes in common.

Trimming at V came to 0 bases and at J to 3 bases, leaving 2 bases not matched to a gene. CDR1 and CDR2 from the germline V gene are PRHDT and FYEKMQ (reference sequence). The CDR3 consists of 15 residues. The sequence was collected from a woman aged 25 to 39 in good health. Input material: naive CD8+ T cells sorted from blood. This chain uses TRBV13 with TRBJ2-7; 10 nucleotides agree with TRBD2. The CDR3 nucleotides read TGTGCCAGCAGCTTAGGACTAGCGGGATTCTACGAGCAGTACTTC. This translates into CASSLGLAGFYEQYF.